These 9 T cell receptor beta chains were sequenced from one sample in a study of T cells in Graves' hyperthyroidism and ophthalmopathy. Authors of the study amplified TCR beta CDR3 regions from RNA transcripts. The TCR CDR3 was amplified in a first-round RT-PCR using the HTBI primer set. TCRdb reprocessed the multiplex PCR reads via MiXCR and lists one record per CDR3 protein. The sample records hundreds of thousands of distinct CDR3 sequences, roughly 15% being singletons. Source material: blood. These receptors all come from a young woman with Graves' hyperthyroidism.

The sample holds many counts of this clonotype. The gene calls are TRBV18 and TRBJ1-1; TRBD1 matches 9 bases. The germline V gene encodes CDR1 KGHSH and CDR2 LQKENI. V was clipped by 4 bases and J by 1 base; unmatched bases: 4. CDR3 length: 15 residues. The CDR3 sequence is CASSLRTGENTEAFF. Here the CDR3 DNA reads TGTGCCAGCTCACTTCGGACAGGGGAGAACACTGAAGCTTTCTTT.

At least ten counts were recorded for this clonotype. The chain recombines TRBV11-2 with TRBJ2-5, with 7 bases fitting TRBD2. Germline CDR1 SGHAT, CDR2 FQNNGV. Unmatched junction bases numbered 16, after V lost 1 base and J lost 5 bases. This CDR3 region has 18 residues. For the CDR3, the DNA is TGTGCCAGCAGCTTAGGGGGACTACTTAGTCGATGGTTGGAGACCCAGTACTTC. This encodes CASSLGGLLSRWLETQYF.

There are many counts of this clonotype. The chain employs TRBV4-3 and TRBJ1-4; 10 bases map to TRBD1. V shed 0 bases, J shed 8 bases, and the junction held 9 bases outside the gene matches. The CDR3 is 17 amino acids. The germline CDR1 and CDR2 sequences are LGHNA and YSLEER. The CDR3 loop is CASSQEGTGTGEEKLFF. In DNA, the CDR3 is TGCGCCAGCAGCCAAGAAGGAACCGGGACAGGGGAGGAAAAACTGTTTTTT.

This clonotype was found many times. This sequence joins TRBV9 and TRBJ2-7; tentatively, D is TRBD1 (6 bases). V was shortened by 5 bases and J by 6 bases, with 21 bases between the two germline ends. Germline V gene sequence: CDR1 SGDLS, CDR2 YYNGEE. This CDR3 contains 15 residues. In DNA, the CDR3 is TGTGCCAGCAGTCCCCTGGGGGCCTCCCGAGGCGAGCAGTACTTC. Protein sequence: CASSPLGASRGEQYF.

The rearrangement uses TRBV7-9 and TRBJ2-3; D is perhaps TRBD2 (5 bases). The CDR3 totals 15 residues. The V end was cut by 6 bases, the J end by 0 bases, with 13 bases between. Germline V gene lookup returns CDR1 SEHNR and CDR2 FQNEAQ (reference sequence). Here the CDR3 DNA reads TGTGCCAGCAGTTCCTGGAGCGGAAGCACAGATACGCAGTATTTT. It yields the protein CASSSWSGSTDTQYF.

This clonotype was seen a handful of times. The chain joins TRBV14 to TRBJ2-3; either TRBD1 or TRBD2 may fit D (6 bases each). V lost 0 bases, J lost 5 bases, and 15 bases lay in between. Germline loops: CDR1 SGHDN, CDR2 FVKESK. The CDR3 loop spans 16 amino acids. The CDR3 loop is CASSQDGGRRKDTQYF. CDR3 bases: TGTGCCAGCAGCCAAGATGGGGGGCGCAGGAAAGATACGCAGTATTTT.

The sample holds a few counts of this clonotype. This chain uses TRBV2 with TRBJ1-4; TRBD1 aligns across 10 bases. The ends lost 5 bases at V and 7 bases at J; junction bases unmatched: 7. The CDR3 is 15 amino acids. In germline, CDR1 is SNHLY, CDR2 FYNNEI. The CDR3 DNA is TGTGCCAGCAGTTCTAGAGACAGGGGGCCTGAAAAACTGTTTTTT. Encoded protein: CASSSRDRGPEKLFF.

The V call is TRBV20-1, the J call TRBJ2-3; 12 nucleotides line up with TRBD2. The trim removed 1 base at V and 4 bases at J, leaving 6 bases unmatched. Germline V gives CDR1 DFQATT, CDR2 SNEGSKA (reference sequence). The CDR3 consists of 16 residues. The DNA of the CDR3 is TGCAGTGCTAGAGCTCCTAGCGGGGGGGCTCCAGATACGCAGTATTTT. Its protein is CSARAPSGGAPDTQYF.

This chain connects TRBV9 to TRBJ1-2, with 9 positions matching TRBD1. Germline V gene lookup returns CDR1 SGDLS and CDR2 YYNGEE. This CDR3 contains 15 residues. The ends lost 2 bases at V and 6 bases at J; junction bases unmatched: 8. The CDR3, as DNA: TGTGCCAGCAGCGTCCGGGACAGGGATTGGAATGGCTACACCTTC. Translating it yields CASSVRDRDWNGYTF.